This T cell receptor beta chain was recorded in a study of blood T cells in healthy people across ages. V lost 5 bases and J lost 5, with 16 bases in between. CDR3 length equals 14 residues. Germline assignment: CDR1 MDHEN and CDR2 SYDVKM. PCR was performed a second time for about 7 to 11 cycles using a sample-barcoded 5' primer and a J-beta primer mix. A single record per CDR3 protein comes from TCRdb applying MiXCR to the 5' RACE reads. The sample includes approximately 1.5 million distinct CDR3 sequences, about 45% seen only once; the top ten take roughly 3.7%. This chain joins TRBV28 and TRBJ2-7; D is possibly TRBD1 or TRBD2 (5 bases each). This receptor was identified in a woman younger than 35 in good health. Sequences were obtained from blood. The CDR3 bases are TGTGCCAGCAGTCTGCCTTGGGGGTCCCACGAGCAGTACTTC. Translating it yields CASSLPWGSHEQYF.